Described below is a single T cell receptor beta chain sequence and its context. Antigen specificity is unknown. After 5'RACE with constant-segment primers, TCR alpha and TCR beta cDNA libraries carrying sample barcodes and UMIs were obtained. From the 5' RACE reads, TCRdb called clonotypes with MiXCR, one entry per CDR3 protein. Of hundreds of thousands of distinct CDR3 sequences listed, over 15% were seen once; the top ten hold more than 8%. The sample is drawn from a study of T-cell memory formation after mild COVID-19. Study-wide points: The appearance of some responding clones in pre-infection memory suggested that cross-reactive memory joined. Later expanders leaned CD4+, whereas day 15 to 85 contracting clones were balanced CD4/CD8.

This CDR3 region has 11 residues. The germline V and J ends were trimmed by 6 bases and 3 bases, with 6 bases remaining between them. Germline V gene data show CDR1 as DFQATT and CDR2 as SNEGSKA (reference sequence). This rearrangement joins TRBV20-1 to TRBJ2-1; D gene uncertain. The sample comprised PBMCs or a T cell subset sorted from them (not recorded which). The sequence derives from an adult woman who had mild COVID-19 (a few samples of this study predate the infection). Cell type and time point are not known. The CDR3 region has the DNA TGCAGTGCGCCGGACTACAATGAGCAGTTCTTC. It is translated as CSAPDYNEQFF.